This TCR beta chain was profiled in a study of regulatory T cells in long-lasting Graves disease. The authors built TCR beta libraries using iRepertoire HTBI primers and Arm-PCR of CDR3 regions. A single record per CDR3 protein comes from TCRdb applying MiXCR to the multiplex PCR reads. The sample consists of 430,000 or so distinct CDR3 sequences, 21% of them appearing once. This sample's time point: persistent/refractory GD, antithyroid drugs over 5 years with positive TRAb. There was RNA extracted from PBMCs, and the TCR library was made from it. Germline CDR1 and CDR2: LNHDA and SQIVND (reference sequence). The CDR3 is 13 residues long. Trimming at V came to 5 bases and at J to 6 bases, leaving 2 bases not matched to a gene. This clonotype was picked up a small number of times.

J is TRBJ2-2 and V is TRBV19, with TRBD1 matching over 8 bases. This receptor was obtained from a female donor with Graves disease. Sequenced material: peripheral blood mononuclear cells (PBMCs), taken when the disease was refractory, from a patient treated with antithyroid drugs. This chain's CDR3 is CASSQTGAGELFF. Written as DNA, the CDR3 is TGTGCCAGTAGTCAGACAGGGGCCGGGGAGCTGTTTTTT.